The 19 T cell receptor beta chains given below trace back to one sample, sequenced in a study of T-cell reconstitution after alpha-beta-depleted transplantation in children. Library preparation (for TCRbeta) was performed with unique molecular identifiers. TCRdb recomputed calls from the PCR reads with MiXCR, one row per CDR3 protein. The table lists 150,000 to 250,000 distinct CDR3 sequences, around 5.9% of them singletons. Sequencing used PBMCs, obtained before TCRalphabeta/CD19-depleted stem cell transplant. The receptor set was obtained from a girl under three years old with combined immunodeficiency, due to receive a stem cell transplant.

This clonotype turned up a few times. The chain links TRBV28 to TRBJ2-7; 10 nucleotides align to TRBD2. Trimming cost V 3 bases and J 5 bases; bases outside gene matches: 13. This CDR3 is 17 amino acids long. CDR1 is MDHEN, CDR2 SYDVKM, per germline. CDR3 sequence (DNA): TGTGCCAGCAGTTTGCCACTTACTCTAGCGGGAGCTCACGAGCAGTACTTC. Translated: CASSLPLTLAGAHEQYF.

In this sample, this clonotype turned up many times. The V and J genes are TRBV12-3 or TRBV12-4 and TRBJ2-5, with TRBD2 identical over 8 bases. This CDR3 contains 16 residues. V gave up 6 bases and J gave up 5 bases; unmatched junction bases: 14. The CDR3: CASSPGLGLAAETQYF. CDR3 sequence (DNA): TGTGCCAGCAGCCCGGGACTAGGACTAGCCGCGGAGACCCAGTACTTC.

This clonotype was counted a few times. The V gene is TRBV11-2, the J gene TRBJ2-7; 8 bases agree with TRBD1. J was trimmed by 3 bases and V by 5 bases; bases with no gene match: 6. Germline V lookup: CDR1 SGHAT, CDR2 FQNNGV. The CDR3 has 14 amino acids. The CDR3 coding sequence is TGTGCCAGCAGCCCCGTGGACAGGGTCTACGAGCAGTACTTC. Its protein product is CASSPVDRVYEQYF. Looking up the rest from reference TRBV11-2 and TRBJ2-7 gives the full variable domain: EAGVAQSPRYKIIEKRQSVAFWCNPISGHATLYWYQQILGQGPKLLIQFQNNGVVDDSQLPKDRFSAERLKGVDSTLKIQPAKLEDSAVYLCASSPVDRVYEQYFGPGTRLTVT.

This clonotype was observed a few times. This sequence joins TRBV29-1 and TRBJ2-7; TRBD2 might be the D (7 bases). V lost 4 bases and J 1 base, leaving 17 bases between the germline ends. From germline, CDR1 is SQVTM and CDR2 ANQGSEA. The CDR3 runs 15 residues. The chain's CDR3 is CSVVVGGRRSYEQYF. CDR3 bases: TGCAGCGTTGTCGTGGGGGGGCGCCGGTCCTACGAGCAGTACTTC.

Ten or more counts support this clonotype. The CDR3 loop reads CASSLGRTGLNEQFF. CDR3 DNA: TGTGCCAGCAGCTTAGGGAGGACAGGCCTCAATGAGCAGTTCTTC. The chain employs TRBV11-2 and TRBJ2-1; 7 bases line up with TRBD1. This CDR3 has 15 residues. V gave up 1 base and J gave up 6 bases; unmatched junction bases: 6. Germline-derived CDR1 and CDR2 are SGHAT and FQNNGV.

This clonotype was seen at least ten times. This chain joins TRBV20-1 and TRBJ2-2; the D gene is possibly TRBD1 (5 bases). From germline, CDR1 is DFQATT and CDR2 SNEGSKA (reference sequence). V lost 0 bases to trimming and J lost 2 bases, with 13 bases between them. This CDR3 comprises 16 residues. The CDR3 region is CSARETGRANTGELFF. CDR3 DNA: TGCAGTGCTAGAGAAACTGGCAGGGCCAACACCGGGGAGCTGTTTTTT.

In its sample, this clonotype was seen many times. This chain connects TRBV20-1 to TRBJ2-1; D ambiguous. This CDR3 is built from 14 residues. V lost 6 bases to trimming and J lost 0 bases, with 12 bases between them. Germline values: CDR1 DFQATT, CDR2 SNEGSKA (reference sequence). The CDR3 region has the DNA TGCAGTGCACAGATGTCCAACTCCTACAATGAGCAGTTCTTC. It translates to CSAQMSNSYNEQFF.

This clonotype occurred many times. V is TRBV9 and J is TRBJ2-2, with TRBD2 identical over 11 bases. The CDR3 is 20 residues long. From germline, CDR1 is SGDLS and CDR2 YYNGEE. V was clipped by 0 bases and J by 0 bases; unmatched bases: 10. In nucleotides, the CDR3 is TGTGCCAGCAGCGTAGTACTAGGACTAGCGGGCCGGGCGAACACCGGGGAGCTGTTTTTT. As protein: CASSVVLGLAGRANTGELFF.

This clonotype was recorded many times. The V and J genes are TRBV4-1 and TRBJ2-6, with a tentative D call TRBD2 (5 bases). From germline, CDR1 is MGHRA and CDR2 YSYEKL. This CDR3 is 18 amino acids long. Trimming shortened V by 1 base and J by 0 bases, and 13 bases separated the two germline ends. The CDR3 bases are TGCGCCAGCAGCCAAGTTTCGGGAATCAGCTCTGGGGCCAACGTCCTGACTTTC. It is translated as CASSQVSGISSGANVLTF.

In its sample, this clonotype was seen many times. The genes are TRBV6-2 or TRBV6-3 and TRBJ1-5, with D unclear. Germline V CDR1 and CDR2: MNHEY, SVGEGT. The CDR3 loop spans 13 amino acids. V was shortened by 6 bases and J by 4 bases, with 10 bases between the two germline ends. CDR3 residues: CASSNYINQPQHF. The CDR3 DNA follows: TGTGCCAGCAGCAATTATATTAATCAGCCCCAGCATTTT.

This clonotype was seen at least ten times. The chain combines TRBV5-1 with TRBJ2-3; tentatively, D is TRBD2 (5 bases). V was pared by 7 bases and J by 2 bases, with 14 bases between. This CDR3 is built from 14 residues. From germline, CDR1 is SGHRS and CDR2 YFSETQ. CDR3 sequence (DNA): TGCGCCAGCCCGAACCGGGGATCCACAGATACGCAGTATTTT. Its protein product is CASPNRGSTDTQYF.

This clonotype was counted at least ten times. The chain combines TRBV20-1 with TRBJ2-3; 10 bases map to TRBD1. CDR3 length: 13 amino acids. From germline, CDR1 is DFQATT and CDR2 SNEGSKA (reference sequence). Here the CDR3 DNA reads TGCAGCTACCGGGACAGGGGAACAGATACGCAGTATTTT. Its protein is CSYRDRGTDTQYF.

This clonotype has a count of ten or more. The V gene is TRBV4-3, the J gene TRBJ2-1; a possible D gene is TRBD2 (5 bases). Germline values: CDR1 LGHNA, CDR2 YSLEER. This CDR3 has 15 amino acids. V was clipped by 1 base and J by 8 bases, with 15 bases between them. CDR3 residues: CASSQGGLLGYEQFF. In DNA form, the CDR3 reads TGCGCCAGCAGCCAAGGAGGGCTACTAGGCTATGAGCAGTTCTTC.

This clonotype showed up just a few times. V and J are TRBV5-5 and TRBJ1-1; tentatively, D is TRBD1 (5 bases). This CDR3 spans 14 amino acids. The germline V and J ends were trimmed by 3 bases and 8 bases, with 17 bases remaining between them. Per the germline V gene, CDR1 is SGHKS and CDR2 is YYEKEE (reference sequence). DNA of the CDR3: TGTGCCAGCAGCTCGGTACGGGGCGAGGAAGAAGCTTTCTTT. Protein product: CASSSVRGEEEAFF.

This clonotype was seen at least ten times. The genes are TRBV18 and TRBJ2-3; possibly TRBD2 for D (5 bases). V lost 4 bases, J lost 2 bases, and 10 bases lay in between. Germline CDR1 KGHSH, CDR2 LQKENI. The CDR3 is made up of 14 amino acids. The CDR3 region has the DNA TGTGCCAGCTCACGGGTCGGGGACACAGATACGCAGTATTTT. It specifies CASSRVGDTDTQYF.

This clonotype has ten or more counts. The rearrangement joins TRBV6-2 or TRBV6-3 to TRBJ2-1, with 10 positions matching TRBD2. Germline CDR1 is MNHEY and CDR2 is SVGEGT. Trimming took 3 bases from V and 7 from J; bases not matched to a gene: 9. CDR3 length: 16 amino acids. This chain's CDR3 is CASSYERGGVGNEQFF. For the CDR3, the DNA is TGTGCCAGCAGTTATGAGCGGGGGGGCGTAGGAAATGAGCAGTTCTTC.

At least ten counts were recorded for this clonotype. The rearrangement links TRBV4-2 to TRBJ1-6, with D possibly being TRBD1 (5 bases). The CDR3 is 14 amino acids. Germline V gene lookup returns CDR1 LGHNA and CDR2 YNFKEQ. The V and J ends lost 3 bases and 3 bases respectively, with 6 bases between them. This CDR3 is CASSQTDYNSPLHF. CDR3 DNA sequence: TGTGCCAGCAGCCAGACAGACTATAATTCACCCCTCCACTTT.

This clonotype was recorded many times. CDR3 coding DNA: TGTGCCAGCAGTTACGATCGGACTAGCGGGGACTACTACAATGAGCAGTTCTTC. It encodes CASSYDRTSGDYYNEQFF. The rearrangement uses TRBV6-2 or TRBV6-3 and TRBJ2-1; 12 positions match TRBD2. This CDR3 spans 18 amino acids. The V segment lost 2 bases and the J segment 3 bases; nucleotides outside the gene matches: 8. CDR1 and CDR2 from the germline V gene are MNHEY and SVGEGT.

This clonotype was detected many times. The chain couples TRBV12-3 or TRBV12-4 to TRBJ2-7; TRBD1 or TRBD2 may be the D gene (6 bases each). The ends were cut back, 7 bases at V and 0 bases at J, with 10 bases in the middle. The CDR3 covers 13 residues. The CDR3 bases are TGTGCCAGCACCGGGGGCAGCTCCTACGAGCAGTACTTC. The encoded protein is CASTGGSSYEQYF.